The rows below give T cell receptor beta chains drawn from one sample of a study of immune evolution from preneoplasia to lung adenocarcinoma. Assay used: immunoSEQ multiplex PCR; TCRdb lists only in-frame clones, some missing. The data contain several thousand clones, 70% to 80% of them singletons. Sequencing was performed on FFPE minimally invasive lung adenocarcinoma tissue. These receptors originate from an older donor with lung adenocarcinoma. The CDR3 runs from the conserved cysteine through the conserved F or W. The D gene is left open where the match is weak. Expanded clones are given a class, and other clones once, few, many or no size at all.

j_call: TRBJ1-1; d_call: -; v_call: TRBV5-1; clone_size: -; cdr3_length: 15; cdr3_aa: CASSLAGTVGTEAFF; cdr3_nt: TGCGCCAGCAGCTTGGCGGGGACGGTGGGCACTGAAGCTTTCTTT
j_call: TRBJ2-2; d_call: TRBD2; v_call: TRBV9; clone_size: -; cdr3_length: 20; cdr3_aa: CASSSVTIGLGGRGTGELFF; cdr3_nt: TGTGCCAGCAGCTCAGTAACGATAGGGCTAGGCGGGAGAGGCACCGGGGAGCTGTTTTTT
j_call: TRBJ2-3; d_call: TRBD2; v_call: TRBV4-1; clone_size: -; cdr3_length: 16; cdr3_aa: CASSQEDATSVDTQYF; cdr3_nt: TGCGCCAGCAGCCAAGAAGATGCGACTAGCGTTGATACGCAGTATTTT
j_call: TRBJ2-3; d_call: -; v_call: TRBV2; clone_size: -; cdr3_length: 12; cdr3_aa: CASRDFTDTQYF; cdr3_nt: TGTGCCAGCAGGGACTTCACAGATACGCAGTATTTT
j_call: TRBJ2-5; d_call: -; v_call: TRBV9; clone_size: -; cdr3_length: 13; cdr3_aa: CASSVEGIETQYF; cdr3_nt: TGTGCCAGCAGCGTAGAAGGGATAGAGACCCAGTACTTC
j_call: TRBJ2-2; d_call: TRBD1; v_call: TRBV6-6; clone_size: -; cdr3_length: 14; cdr3_aa: CASAGTGNTGELFF; cdr3_nt: TGTGCCAGCGCCGGGACAGGAAACACCGGGGAGCTGTTTTTT
j_call: TRBJ2-7; d_call: TRBD1; v_call: TRBV7-9; clone_size: -; cdr3_length: 16; cdr3_aa: CASSPTSGTGKNEQYF; cdr3_nt: TGTGCCAGCAGCCCAACATCCGGGACAGGGAAGAACGAGCAGTACTTC
j_call: TRBJ2-7; d_call: TRBD1; v_call: TRBV29-1; clone_size: -; cdr3_length: 13; cdr3_aa: CSVDGQGSYGQYF; cdr3_nt: TGCAGCGTGGATGGACAGGGTTCCTATGGGCAGTACTTC
j_call: TRBJ2-1; d_call: -; v_call: TRBV2; clone_size: -; cdr3_length: 14; cdr3_aa: CASSRRGQNNEQFF; cdr3_nt: TGTGCCAGCAGCAGGAGGGGGCAGAACAATGAGCAGTTCTTC
j_call: TRBJ1-5; d_call: -; v_call: TRBV19; clone_size: -; cdr3_length: 14; cdr3_aa: CASSINEGVQPQHF; cdr3_nt: TGTGCCAGTAGTATAAACGAGGGGGTTCAGCCCCAGCATTTT
j_call: TRBJ2-7; d_call: TRBD2; v_call: TRBV29-1; clone_size: -; cdr3_length: 14; cdr3_aa: CSVIGTSGMYEQYF; cdr3_nt: TGCAGCGTGATTGGGACTAGCGGGATGTACGAGCAGTACTTC
j_call: TRBJ1-4; d_call: -; v_call: TRBV28; clone_size: -; cdr3_length: 14; cdr3_aa: CASTYRLPNEKLFF; cdr3_nt: TGTGCCAGCACGTACCGACTTCCCAATGAAAAACTGTTTTTT
j_call: TRBJ2-4; d_call: TRBD2; v_call: TRBV5-1; clone_size: -; cdr3_length: 13; cdr3_aa: CASSPAGGIIQYF; cdr3_nt: TGCGCCAGCAGCCCAGCCGGGGGGATAATTCAGTACTTC
j_call: TRBJ1-4; d_call: TRBD1; v_call: TRBV2; clone_size: -; cdr3_length: 14; cdr3_aa: CASSVQGAGEKLFF; cdr3_nt: TGTGCCAGCAGTGTACAGGGGGCGGGTGAAAAACTGTTTTTT
j_call: TRBJ2-3; d_call: -; v_call: TRBV5-5; clone_size: -; cdr3_length: 14; cdr3_aa: CATKAGLGTDTQYF; cdr3_nt: TGTGCTACAAAGGCAGGGTTGGGCACAGATACGCAGTATTTT
j_call: TRBJ2-5; d_call: -; v_call: TRBV9; clone_size: few; cdr3_length: 16; cdr3_aa: CASSVGGGSFQETQYF; cdr3_nt: TGTGCCAGCAGCGTAGGTGGGGGGAGTTTCCAAGAGACCCAGTACTTC
j_call: TRBJ2-1; d_call: TRBD2; v_call: TRBV19; clone_size: -; cdr3_length: 20; cdr3_aa: CASSIGTSGRAESSANEQFF; cdr3_nt: TGTGCCAGTAGTATTGGGACTAGCGGGAGGGCCGAAAGTTCAGCCAATGAGCAGTTCTTC
j_call: TRBJ2-2; d_call: TRBD1; v_call: TRBV4-1; clone_size: -; cdr3_length: 17; cdr3_aa: CASSHSTGVPNTGELFF; cdr3_nt: TGCGCCAGCAGCCACTCGACAGGGGTTCCGAACACCGGGGAGCTGTTTTTT
j_call: TRBJ2-7; d_call: -; v_call: TRBV5-6; clone_size: -; cdr3_length: 15; cdr3_aa: CASSLQPGFSYEQYF; cdr3_nt: TGTGCCAGCAGCTTGCAGCCAGGTTTCTCCTACGAGCAGTACTTC
j_call: TRBJ2-7; d_call: -; v_call: TRBV7-4; clone_size: -; cdr3_length: 14; cdr3_aa: CASSSQNTAYEQYF; cdr3_nt: TGTGCCAGCAGCTCCCAGAACACTGCCTACGAGCAGTACTTC
j_call: TRBJ1-1; d_call: TRBD1; v_call: TRBV5-1; clone_size: -; cdr3_length: 13; cdr3_aa: CASSPTGDTEAFF; cdr3_nt: TGCGCCAGCAGCCCGACAGGGGACACTGAAGCTTTCTTT
j_call: TRBJ2-3; d_call: TRBD2; v_call: TRBV30; clone_size: few; cdr3_length: 13; cdr3_aa: CARSGRAWDTQYF; cdr3_nt: TGTGCCCGTAGCGGGAGGGCCTGGGATACGCAGTATTTT
j_call: TRBJ2-1; d_call: TRBD2; v_call: TRBV30; clone_size: -; cdr3_length: 14; cdr3_aa: CAWSRLAGVNEQFF; cdr3_nt: TGTGCCTGGAGTAGACTAGCGGGAGTCAATGAGCAGTTCTTC
j_call: TRBJ1-5; d_call: TRBD1; v_call: TRBV28; clone_size: -; cdr3_length: 14; cdr3_aa: CATRRPGQNQPQHF; cdr3_nt: TGTGCCACACGGAGACCGGGACAGAATCAGCCCCAGCATTTT
j_call: TRBJ1-4; d_call: TRBD1; v_call: TRBV25-1; clone_size: -; cdr3_length: 14; cdr3_aa: CASSVTGAGEKLFF; cdr3_nt: TGTGCCAGCAGTGTTACAGGGGCGGGGGAAAAACTGTTTTTT
j_call: TRBJ2-7; d_call: -; v_call: TRBV7-6; clone_size: -; cdr3_length: 13; cdr3_aa: CASSQEAGNEQYF; cdr3_nt: TGTGCCAGCAGCCAGGAGGCAGGCAACGAGCAGTACTTC
j_call: TRBJ1-4; d_call: TRBD1; v_call: TRBV7-9; clone_size: -; cdr3_length: 13; cdr3_aa: CAGQGGPNEKLFF; cdr3_nt: TGTGCCGGCCAAGGGGGCCCCAATGAAAAACTGTTTTTT
j_call: TRBJ1-1; d_call: TRBD1; v_call: TRBV29-1; clone_size: -; cdr3_length: 15; cdr3_aa: CSVEQGVIQDTEAFF; cdr3_nt: TGCAGCGTGGAACAGGGGGTAATTCAGGACACTGAAGCTTTCTTT
j_call: TRBJ1-2; d_call: -; v_call: TRBV2; clone_size: -; cdr3_length: 12; cdr3_aa: CASSGAGDGYTF; cdr3_nt: TGTGCCAGCAGTGGAGCAGGGGATGGCTACACCTTC
j_call: TRBJ1-3; d_call: TRBD1; v_call: TRBV6-1; clone_size: -; cdr3_length: 15; cdr3_aa: CASRGQAVSGNTIYF; cdr3_nt: TGTGCCAGCAGGGGACAGGCCGTCTCTGGAAACACCATATATTTT
j_call: TRBJ2-3; d_call: -; v_call: TRBV2; clone_size: -; cdr3_length: 13; cdr3_aa: CASTRVATDTQYF; cdr3_nt: TGTGCCAGCACTAGAGTGGCCACAGATACGCAGTATTTT
j_call: TRBJ2-1; d_call: TRBD2; v_call: TRBV14; clone_size: once; cdr3_length: 16; cdr3_aa: CASSPGTSGRRNEQFF; cdr3_nt: TGTGCCAGCAGCCCGGGGACTAGCGGGAGAAGGAATGAGCAGTTCTTC
j_call: TRBJ1-4; d_call: -; v_call: TRBV2; clone_size: -; cdr3_length: 14; cdr3_aa: CASSPRTANEKLFF; cdr3_nt: TGTGCCAGCAGTCCTCGAACAGCTAATGAAAAACTGTTTTTT
j_call: TRBJ2-1; d_call: -; v_call: TRBV27; clone_size: medium-sized; cdr3_length: 11; cdr3_aa: CASSLYNEQFF; cdr3_nt: TGTGCCAGCAGTTTATACAATGAGCAGTTCTTC
j_call: TRBJ2-7; d_call: -; v_call: TRBV28; clone_size: -; cdr3_length: 14; cdr3_aa: CASSLNGLSYEQYF; cdr3_nt: TGTGCCAGCAGTTTAAACGGGCTCTCCTACGAGCAGTACTTC
j_call: TRBJ2-2; d_call: -; v_call: TRBV7-7; clone_size: -; cdr3_length: 13; cdr3_aa: CASSPDGTGELFF; cdr3_nt: TGTGCTAGCAGCCCTGACGGCACCGGGGAGCTGTTTTTT
j_call: TRBJ1-2; d_call: TRBD1; v_call: TRBV6-1; clone_size: once; cdr3_length: 14; cdr3_aa: CASSPLTGGGGYTF; cdr3_nt: TGTGCCAGCAGTCCCTTGACAGGGGGCGGCGGCTACACCTTC
j_call: TRBJ2-7; d_call: TRBD1; v_call: TRBV30; clone_size: -; cdr3_length: 15; cdr3_aa: CAWTLSGTGNYEQYF; cdr3_nt: TGTGCCTGGACATTATCCGGGACAGGGAACTACGAGCAGTACTTC
j_call: TRBJ2-7; d_call: -; v_call: TRBV5-3; clone_size: -; cdr3_length: 18; cdr3_aa: CARSLALGRQEHSYEQYF; cdr3_nt: TGTGCCAGAAGCTTGGCGCTGGGGAGGCAGGAACATTCCTACGAGCAGTACTTC
j_call: TRBJ2-7; d_call: TRBD1; v_call: TRBV7-8; clone_size: -; cdr3_length: 15; cdr3_aa: CASSLERTGNYEQYF; cdr3_nt: TGTGCCAGCAGCTTAGAGAGGACAGGAAACTACGAGCAGTACTTC
j_call: TRBJ2-1; d_call: -; v_call: TRBV7-9; clone_size: -; cdr3_length: 15; cdr3_aa: CASSLLGAGYNEQFF; cdr3_nt: TGTGCCAGCAGCTTACTAGGGGCCGGCTACAATGAGCAGTTCTTC
j_call: TRBJ2-2; d_call: -; v_call: TRBV5-1; clone_size: -; cdr3_length: 17; cdr3_aa: CASSLRKDNLGTGELFF; cdr3_nt: TGCGCCAGCAGCTTGCGAAAGGATAACCTGGGGACCGGGGAGCTGTTTTTT
j_call: TRBJ2-7; d_call: -; v_call: TRBV5-1; clone_size: -; cdr3_length: 13; cdr3_aa: CASSPGATYEQYF; cdr3_nt: TGCGCCAGCAGCCCGGGGGCCACCTACGAGCAGTACTTC
j_call: TRBJ1-1; d_call: -; v_call: TRBV18; clone_size: once; cdr3_length: 12; cdr3_aa: CASSPTAEGAFF; cdr3_nt: TGTGCCAGCTCACCGACGGCCGAGGGGGCTTTCTTT
j_call: TRBJ2-5; d_call: -; v_call: TRBV5-1; clone_size: once; cdr3_length: 12; cdr3_aa: CASSLYQETQYF; cdr3_nt: TGCGCCAGCAGCTTGTATCAAGAGACCCAGTACTTC
j_call: TRBJ2-7; d_call: TRBD1; v_call: TRBV18; clone_size: -; cdr3_length: 14; cdr3_aa: CASSPGQLSYEQYF; cdr3_nt: TGTGCCAGCTCACCGGGACAGCTATCCTACGAGCAGTACTTC
j_call: TRBJ2-7; d_call: -; v_call: TRBV28; clone_size: -; cdr3_length: 15; cdr3_aa: CASSSRTNGFYEQYF; cdr3_nt: TGTGCCAGCAGTTCCCGGACAAATGGTTTTTACGAGCAGTACTTC
j_call: TRBJ2-2; d_call: -; v_call: TRBV19; clone_size: -; cdr3_length: 15; cdr3_aa: CASSPGETNTGELFF; cdr3_nt: TGTGCCAGTAGCCCAGGGGAAACGAACACCGGGGAGCTGTTTTTT
j_call: TRBJ2-5; d_call: -; v_call: TRBV6-1; clone_size: -; cdr3_length: 12; cdr3_aa: CASSTEGETQYF; cdr3_nt: TGTGCCAGCAGTACGGAGGGAGAGACCCAGTACTTC
j_call: TRBJ2-5; d_call: -; v_call: TRBV2; clone_size: -; cdr3_length: 12; cdr3_aa: CASSPDRVAQYF; cdr3_nt: TGTGCCAGCAGTCCGGACCGCGTGGCCCAGTACTTC
j_call: TRBJ2-3; d_call: TRBD2; v_call: TRBV7-2; clone_size: -; cdr3_length: 16; cdr3_aa: CASSLDLAVTTDTQYF; cdr3_nt: TGTGCCAGCAGCTTAGATCTAGCGGTTACTACAGATACGCAGTATTTT
j_call: TRBJ1-5; d_call: -; v_call: TRBV27; clone_size: once; cdr3_length: 13; cdr3_aa: CASSLSSNQPQHF; cdr3_nt: TGTGCCAGCAGTTTATCATCCAATCAGCCCCAGCATTTT
j_call: TRBJ1-2; d_call: -; v_call: TRBV5-1; clone_size: few; cdr3_length: 15; cdr3_aa: CASSLDPGSNYGYTF; cdr3_nt: TGCGCCAGCAGCTTGGATCCGGGGTCTAACTATGGCTACACCTTC
j_call: TRBJ1-2; d_call: -; v_call: TRBV19; clone_size: -; cdr3_length: 15; cdr3_aa: CASSPPNRERYGYTF; cdr3_nt: TGTGCCAGTAGTCCTCCGAACAGGGAGCGCTATGGCTACACCTTC